Each of the 25 T cell receptor beta chains below was sequenced from the same sample in a study of blood T cell repertoires in COVID-19. The assay was immunoSEQ multiplex PCR, and TCRdb's table has in-frame clones only and misses some. The data contain some 150,000 clones, 84% of them seen just once; the ten biggest clones take up around 9.8%. The sequenced sample consisted of peripheral blood. The source of these receptors is a woman aged 45-65 years with acute or convalescent COVID-19.

The genes are TRBV9 and TRBJ2-5; D is possibly TRBD2 (5 bases). CDR3 length equals 14 residues. Germline V CDR1 and CDR2: SGDLS, YYNGEE. V was pared by 2 bases and J by 1 base, with 9 bases between. Here the CDR3 reads CASSVGNRQETQYF. DNA of the CDR3: TGTGCCAGCAGCGTCGGGAACCGCCAAGAGACCCAGTACTTC.

This sequence joins TRBV7-2 and TRBJ2-2; TRBD2 agrees at 9 bases. V was pared by 6 bases and J by 4 bases, with 6 bases of the junction left unmatched. The CDR3 contains 15 residues. The germline V gene has CDR1 SGHTA and CDR2 FQGNSA. The CDR3 reads CASSRSGGSTGELFF. Here the CDR3 DNA reads TGTGCCAGCAGTCGAAGCGGGGGGAGCACCGGGGAGCTGTTTTTT.

The rearrangement links TRBV6-6 to TRBJ2-3; D is undetermined. V was pared by 6 bases and J by 2 bases, with 9 bases between. Per germline, CDR1 MNHNY and CDR2 SVGAGI (reference sequence). CDR3 length: 13 residues. The CDR3 protein is CASRLEDTDTQYF. The CDR3 DNA follows: TGTGCCAGCAGATTAGAGGACACAGATACGCAGTATTTT.

This chain links TRBV5-4 with TRBJ1-1; TRBD1 aligns across 7 bases. CDR3 length: 15 amino acids. The V gene's germline CDR1 is SGHNT and CDR2 YYREEE (reference sequence). With 7 bases clipped from V and 8 bases from J, the junction kept 17 bases outside the gene matches. CDR3 sequence (DNA): TGTGCCAGCCTACATGGGCAGGGGGAAGGTGGGGAAGCTTTCTTT. As protein: CASLHGQGEGGEAFF.

The J gene is TRBJ2-7, the V gene TRBV27; D is unresolved. Trimming removed 5 bases from V and 0 bases from J, with 8 bases in between. CDR3 length equals 13 residues. CDR1 and CDR2 (germline): MNHEY, SMNVEV (reference sequence). CDR3: CASSRFGSYEQYF. CDR3 DNA sequence: TGTGCCAGCAGTAGATTCGGCTCCTACGAGCAGTACTTC.

The gene calls are TRBV5-8 and TRBJ1-6; D might be TRBD1 (6 bases). Germline V gene lookup returns CDR1 SGHTS and CDR2 YDEGEE. Trimming stripped 4 bases from V and 8 bases from J, with 13 bases between. The CDR3 is made up of 14 amino acids. The DNA of the CDR3 is TGTGCCAGCAGCGCAGGGGTTAACGATTCACCCCTCCACTTT. Translation gives CASSAGVNDSPLHF.

The V gene is TRBV5-1, the J gene TRBJ2-7; 7 nucleotides line up with TRBD1. The CDR3 loop spans 13 amino acids. V was pared by 4 bases and J by 3 bases, with 4 bases of the junction left unmatched. Germline assignment: CDR1 SGHRS and CDR2 YFSETQ. The CDR3 coding sequence is TGCGCCAGCAGCGAGGGACAGATCTACGAGCAGTACTTC. Its translation: CASSEGQIYEQYF.

This clone was counted a few times. This chain joins TRBV27 and TRBJ1-1; 8 bases are shared with TRBD1. The CDR3 contains 14 residues. Losses at the gene ends were 7 bases for V and 6 bases for J; bases not matched to a gene: 10. Germline V gene sequence: CDR1 MNHEY, CDR2 SMNVEV (reference sequence). The CDR3 sequence: CASKYGQGVSEAFF. In nucleotides, the CDR3 is TGTGCCAGCAAGTACGGACAGGGAGTCTCTGAAGCTTTCTTT.

The rearrangement joins TRBV30 to TRBJ1-4; 7 bases align to TRBD1. The germline V gene has CDR1 GTSNPN and CDR2 SVGIG (reference sequence). This CDR3 spans 14 amino acids. V lost 4 bases, J lost 10 bases, and 12 bases stayed unmatched. DNA of the CDR3: TGTGCCTGGACCAAGGGACAGCTTAGAGGAAAACTGTTTTTT. It codes for CAWTKGQLRGKLFF.

The gene calls are TRBV6-5 and TRBJ2-2; TRBD2 aligns across 9 bases. The V and J ends lost 2 bases and 1 base, in that order; junction bases with no gene match: 2. Per the germline V gene, CDR1 is MNHEY and CDR2 is SVGAGI. The CDR3 extends over 16 amino acids. The CDR3 nucleotides read TGTGCCAGCAGTTACCAACTAGCGGGGAACACCGGGGAGCTGTTTTTT. It encodes CASSYQLAGNTGELFF.

This clone came up once. The V gene is TRBV2, the J gene TRBJ1-1; 8 bases fit TRBD1. Germline V gene data show CDR1 as SNHLY and CDR2 as FYNNEI. The CDR3 sequence is 15 residues long. The ends lost 5 bases at V and 0 bases at J; junction bases unmatched: 5. DNA for the CDR3: TGTGCCAGCAGTACGCAGGGGGCAATGAACACTGAAGCTTTCTTT. It encodes CASSTQGAMNTEAFF.

DNA for the CDR3: TGTGCCAGCAGCGACAGGACAGGGAATCAGCCCCAGCATTTT. The encoded protein is CASSDRTGNQPQHF. The chain links TRBV7-2 to TRBJ1-5, with 8 bases lining up with TRBD1. The CDR3 has 14 residues. Germline-derived CDR1 and CDR2 are SGHTA and FQGNSA. V lost 5 bases to trimming and J lost 4 bases; unmatched junction nucleotides: 4.

The sample holds a few counts of this clone. The CDR3, as DNA: TGTGCCAGCAGCAGGGACAGTGGCAATCAGCCCCAGCATTTT. Translated: CASSRDSGNQPQHF. The rearrangement joins TRBV7-8 to TRBJ1-5, with 7 nucleotides matching TRBD1. The V gene's germline CDR1 is SGHVS and CDR2 FQNEAQ. Trimming removed 5 bases from V and 2 bases from J; junction bases left unmatched: 3. CDR3 size: 14 residues.

This clone was detected only a few times. The chain recombines TRBV2 with TRBJ1-1; 10 nucleotides match TRBD1. This CDR3 is 16 amino acids long. V dropped 0 bases and J dropped 2; count of bases not matched to a gene: 3. Germline CDR1 SNHLY, CDR2 FYNNEI. CDR3 nucleotide sequence: TGTGCCAGCAGTGAAGCGACAGGGGGCGTAAACACTGAAGCTTTCTTT. It codes for CASSEATGGVNTEAFF. Full variable domain (missing parts from reference TRBV2 and TRBJ1-1): EPEVTQTPSHQVTQMGQEVILRCVPISNHLYFYWYRQILGQKVEFLVSFYNNEISEKSEIFDDQFSVERPDGSNFTLKIRSTKLEDSAMYFCASSEATGGVNTEAFFGQGTRLTVV.

The gene calls are TRBV3-1 (or the pseudogene TRBV3-2) and TRBJ1-1; 9 bases are shared with TRBD1. The trim removed 6 bases at V and 5 bases at J, leaving 4 bases unmatched. Germline CDR1 LGHDT, CDR2 YNNKEL (reference sequence). The CDR3 length is 13 residues. The CDR3 protein is CASRDRGTTEAFF. For the CDR3, the DNA is TGTGCCAGCAGGGACAGGGGAACGACTGAAGCTTTCTTT.

V usage is TRBV18 and J usage is TRBJ1-2; D is uncertain. CDR1 and CDR2 from the germline V gene are KGHSH and LQKENI. The CDR3 length is 15 residues. V was trimmed by 1 base and J by 0 bases, leaving 9 bases between them. In DNA, the CDR3 is TGTGCCAGCTCACCACTGAATGGAGCTAACTATGGCTACACCTTC. Residues: CASSPLNGANYGYTF.

The V call is TRBV18, the J call TRBJ2-4; D unclear. Germline CDR1 reads KGHSH; CDR2 reads LQKENI. The CDR3 contains 16 residues. Trimming took 0 bases from V and 0 from J, leaving 9 bases between them. The CDR3 protein is CASSPPTTEAKNIQYF. The CDR3 coding sequence is TGTGCCAGCTCACCACCGACCACAGAAGCCAAAAACATTCAGTACTTC. The full variable domain, its missing parts supplied by reference TRBV18 and TRBJ2-4, is NAGVMQNPRHLVRRRGQEARLRCSPMKGHSHVYWYRQLPEEGLKFMVYLQKENIIDESGMPKERFSAEFPKEGPSILRIQQVVRGDSAAYFCASSPPTTEAKNIQYFGAGTRLSVL.

V gene TRBV7-2 combines with J gene TRBJ2-2; 7 bases are shared with TRBD2. V was clipped by 4 bases and J by 3 bases; unmatched bases: 5. The CDR3 totals 15 residues. Looked up from germline, CDR1 is SGHTA and CDR2 is FQGNSA. Written as DNA, the CDR3 is TGTGCCAGCAGCTCTACGGGGGGTTACACCGGGGAGCTGTTTTTT. Protein: CASSSTGGYTGELFF.

J is TRBJ2-4 and V is TRBV19; TRBD2 might be the D (6 bases). The CDR3 runs to 15 residues. V dropped 5 bases and J dropped 2 bases, with 13 bases sitting between them. Per germline, CDR1 LNHDA and CDR2 SQIVND (reference sequence). The CDR3 spells CASSLLGGTKNIQYF. The CDR3 DNA is TGTGCCAGTAGTCTCCTGGGGGGAACCAAAAACATTCAGTACTTC.

The chain has TRBV12-5 and TRBJ2-5; tentative D call: TRBD2 (5 bases). CDR3 length equals 13 residues. Germline V CDR1 and CDR2: LGHNT, FRNRAP. V dropped 6 bases and J dropped 5 bases, with 13 bases sitting between them. CDR3 residues: CASGPEGLETQYF. For the CDR3, the DNA is TGTGCTAGTGGCCCTGAGGGCCTCGAGACCCAGTACTTC. Using reference TRBV12-5 and TRBJ2-5 for the parts outside the CDR3, the full variable domain is DARVTQTPRHKVTEMGQEVTMRCQPILGHNTVFWYRQTMMQGLELLAYFRNRAPLDDSGMPKDRFSAEMPDATLATLKIQPSEPRDSAVYFCASGPEGLETQYFGPGTRLLVL.

This rearrangement joins TRBV7-6 to TRBJ1-3; 9 bases are shared with TRBD1. CDR3 length equals 15 residues. V dropped 4 bases and J dropped 4; count of bases not matched to a gene: 5. The V gene's germline CDR1 is SGHVS and CDR2 FNYEAQ. CDR3 coding DNA: TGTGCCAGCAGCTACCCCGGGACAGGGGGAAACACCATATATTTT. It encodes CASSYPGTGGNTIYF. Variable domain in full (rest from reference TRBV7-6 and TRBJ1-3): GAGVSQSPRYKVTKRGQDVALRCDPISGHVSLYWYRQALGQGPEFLTYFNYEAQQDKSGLPNDRFSAERPEGSISTLTIQRTEQRDSAMYRCASSYPGTGGNTIYFGEGSWLTVV.

V and J are TRBV6-5 and TRBJ1-3; no firm D call. The CDR3 length is 14 residues. Germline V gene sequence: CDR1 MNHEY, CDR2 SVGAGI. V was pared by 7 bases and J by 0 bases, with 10 bases between. In DNA form, the CDR3 reads TGTGCCAGCATCGCCTTACTCTCTGGAAACACCATATATTTT. This translates into CASIALLSGNTIYF.

The genes are TRBV7-3 and TRBJ1-1; D remains ambiguous. CDR3 length: 13 amino acids. Germline CDR1 is SGHTA and CDR2 is FQGTGA. Trimming stripped 0 bases from V and 7 bases from J, with 9 bases between. This chain's CDR3 is CASSLTSHSEAFF. CDR3 sequence (DNA): TGTGCCAGCAGCTTAACGTCCCACAGTGAAGCTTTCTTT.

The chain recombines TRBV7-2 with TRBJ2-1; TRBD1 matches 9 bases. Per germline, CDR1 SGHTA and CDR2 FQGNSA. This CDR3 has 16 residues. J lost 13 bases, V lost 1 base, and 14 bases had no gene match. The CDR3: CASSLGSSGTGSIQFF. CDR3 DNA sequence: TGTGCCAGCAGCTTAGGATCATCCGGGACAGGGAGTATTCAGTTCTTC.

On this clone itself: Other DNA sequences in this specimen translate into the identical CDR3. This chain joins TRBV20-1 and TRBJ2-1; D is unclear. Germline CDR1 reads DFQATT; CDR2 reads SNEGSKA (reference sequence). Trimming stripped 5 bases from V and 3 bases from J, with 5 bases between. This CDR3 comprises 11 residues. For the CDR3, the DNA is TGCAGTGCTCCAGACTACAATGAGCAGTTCTTC. It yields the protein CSAPDYNEQFF.